Listed here is a single TCR beta chain. Profiling relied on immunoSEQ multiplex PCR, and the TCRdb table lists in-frame clones only, not all of them. This sample has about 480,000 clones, with approximately 90% found just once. This record comes from a study of blood T cell repertoires in COVID-19. Germline CDR1 reads SGHTA; CDR2 reads FQGNSA. J was trimmed by 7 bases and V by 8 bases; bases with no gene match: 9. The CDR3 sequence is 14 residues long. Study members were between roughly 18 and 100 years old and lived in 24 US regions. This TCR was sampled from a woman aged 40 to 50 who had recovered from COVID-19. The chain employs TRBV7-2 and TRBJ2-7, with 12 positions matching TRBD2. Material: PBMCs or T cells enriched from blood (not recorded which). CDR3 coding DNA: TGTGCCAGCTCCCAGACTAGCGGGGGCCGGGAGCAGTACTTC. Residues: CASSQTSGGREQYF.